The present entry profiles one T cell receptor (beta chain) with its context. Germline-derived CDR1 and CDR2 are GTSNPN and SVGIG (reference sequence). CDR3 length equals 13 residues. V lost 0 bases and J 2 bases, leaving 5 bases between the germline ends. The sample belongs to a study of control samples from healthy donors and cancer patients. The method was immunoSEQ multiplex PCR; TCRdb's version includes in-frame clones alone and lacks a portion of them. This sample has under 150,000 clones, with around 88% found just once. The sample was blood. The sequence was collected from a middle-aged man in good health. The rearrangement uses TRBV30 and TRBJ1-5; D is undetermined. This CDR3 reads CAWSVIGNQPQHF. As DNA, the CDR3 is TGTGCCTGGAGTGTAATTGGCAATCAGCCCCAGCATTTT. Supplemented by reference TRBV30 and TRBJ1-5, the full variable domain reads SQTIHQWPATLVQPVGSPLSLECTVEGTSNPNLYWYRQAAGRGLQLLFYSVGIGQISSEVPQNLSASRPQDRQFILSSKKLLLSDSGFYLCAWSVIGNQPQHFGDGTRLSIL.